The 20 T cell receptor beta chains in this list originate from one sample, sequenced in a study of blood T cell repertoires in COVID-19. This table comes from immunoSEQ multiplex PCR, and its TCRdb copy is limited to in-frame clones, with some not included. Among 70,000 or so clones listed, around 78% were seen once. The sample consisted of peripheral blood. The source of these receptors is a human donor in a cohort sampled during active COVID-19.

This chain joins TRBV2 and TRBJ2-7; maybe TRBD2 (6 bases). The V and J ends lost 6 bases and 0 bases respectively, with 15 bases between them. The germline gives CDR1 SNHLY, CDR2 FYNNEI. There are 15 residues in the CDR3. The CDR3 here is CASSAGIAASYEQYF. In nucleotides, the CDR3 is TGTGCCAGCAGCGCTGGGATAGCGGCCTCCTACGAGCAGTACTTC.

The V gene is TRBV11-2, the J gene TRBJ2-5, with a tentative D call TRBD1 (6 bases). Per the germline V gene, CDR1 is SGHAT and CDR2 is FQNNGV. The CDR3 totals 13 residues. Trimming took off 5 bases at V and 4 bases at J, with 11 bases between the two ends. CDR3 sequence reads: CASSLQGSETQYF. The CDR3 DNA follows: TGTGCCAGCAGCCTCCAGGGGTCAGAGACCCAGTACTTC.

This chain links TRBV15 with TRBJ2-3; 10 bases fit TRBD2. Germline loops: CDR1 LNHNV, CDR2 YYDKDF (reference sequence). The CDR3 loop spans 20 amino acids. The trim removed 1 base at V and 3 bases at J, leaving 16 bases unmatched. CDR3: CATSRAHGNPSGRGTDTQYF. The CDR3 bases are TGTGCCACCAGCAGAGCGCATGGGAACCCTAGCGGGAGAGGGACAGATACGCAGTATTTT.

The CDR3 loop is CASSLALAGAEQYF. Written as DNA, the CDR3 is TGTGCCAGCAGCTTGGCACTAGCGGGAGCCGAGCAGTACTTC. The genes are TRBV5-4 and TRBJ2-7; 11 bases fit TRBD2. Germline trimming cut 0 bases from V and 6 bases from J; bases unmatched to any gene: 2. This CDR3 has 14 residues. CDR1 is SGHNT and CDR2 is YYREEE in the germline V gene (reference sequence). Full variable domain (rest looked up from reference TRBV5-4 and TRBJ2-7): ETGVTQSPTHLIKTRGQQVTLRCSSQSGHNTVSWYQQALGQGPQFIFQYYREEENGRGNFPPRFSGLQFPNYSSELNVNALELDDSALYLCASSLALAGAEQYFGPGTRLTVT.

V is TRBV11-3 and J is TRBJ2-1; the D gene is possibly TRBD2 (5 bases). This CDR3 spans 15 amino acids. V was clipped by 1 base and J by 4 bases, with 11 bases between them. CDR1 SGHNT and CDR2 YENEEA come from the germline V gene. The CDR3 DNA reads TGTGCCAGCAGCTTAGGGACTCACCTTTACAATGAGCAGTTCTTC. It is translated as CASSLGTHLYNEQFF.

The chain combines TRBV6-2 or TRBV6-3 with TRBJ2-7; D gene unclear. Germline V lookup: CDR1 MNHEY, CDR2 SVGEGT. The CDR3 contains 13 residues. Trimming removed 2 bases from V and 6 bases from J, with 11 bases in between. CDR3 sequence: CASSYNPEAEQYF. The CDR3 nucleotides read TGTGCCAGCAGTTACAATCCAGAGGCCGAGCAGTACTTC.

The chain uses TRBV13 and TRBJ2-2; D unresolved. The ends were cut back, 3 bases at V and 7 bases at J, with 12 bases in the middle. The germline CDR1 and CDR2 sequences are PRHDT and FYEKMQ (reference sequence). This CDR3 has 14 residues. CDR3 sequence reads: CASSFSNSYGELFF. CDR3 coding DNA: TGTGCCAGCAGCTTTAGTAACTCCTACGGGGAGCTGTTTTTT.

The rearrangement uses TRBV10-3 and TRBJ2-1; 9 nucleotides align to TRBD2. The J segment lost 1 base and the V segment lost 0 bases, leaving 4 bases of the junction unmatched. The CDR3 contains 17 residues. Germline V gene lookup returns CDR1 ENHRY and CDR2 SYGVKD. DNA of the CDR3: TGTGCCATCAGTGAGTCATCTAGCGGGAAGTCCTACAATGAGCAGTTCTTC. Residues: CAISESSSGKSYNEQFF.

This clone is a singleton in its sample. V usage is TRBV29-1 and J usage is TRBJ2-7; 9 bases line up with TRBD1. Germline CDR1 reads SQVTM; CDR2 reads ANQGSEA. There are 13 residues in the CDR3. The J segment lost 1 base and the V segment lost 7 bases, leaving 5 bases of the junction unmatched. DNA for the CDR3: TGCAGCGCCCAAGGACAGGGGTCCTACGAGCAGTACTTC. Translating it yields CSAQGQGSYEQYF.

V usage is TRBV5-1 and J usage is TRBJ1-1, with TRBD1 matching over 9 bases. Germline V gives CDR1 SGHRS, CDR2 YFSETQ. CDR3 length: 15 residues. Trimming at V came to 3 bases and at J to 10 bases, leaving 13 bases not matched to a gene. The CDR3: CASSSPTRDRVVAFF. The CDR3 nucleotides are TGCGCCAGCAGCTCCCCAACCCGGGACAGGGTTGTAGCTTTCTTT.

The rearrangement uses TRBV7-2 and TRBJ1-5; 9 positions match TRBD1. The CDR3 spans 15 residues. Germline trimming cut 1 base from V and 6 bases from J; bases unmatched to any gene: 4. CDR1 SGHTA and CDR2 FQGNSA come from the germline V gene. CDR3 nucleotides: TGTGCCAGCAGCTTAGTAGCGGACAGGGGTCAGCCCCAGCATTTT. This codes for CASSLVADRGQPQHF.

This clone was observed a few times. This rearrangement joins TRBV3-1 (or the pseudogene TRBV3-2) to TRBJ2-3; the D gene is possibly TRBD1 (6 bases). This CDR3 region has 16 residues. Trimming stripped 4 bases from V and 0 bases from J, with 14 bases between. From germline, CDR1 is LGHDT and CDR2 YNNKEL (reference sequence). The CDR3 nucleotides are TGTGCCAGCAGCCGCCGGGACACCTGGAGCACAGATACGCAGTATTTT. Its translation: CASSRRDTWSTDTQYF.

J is TRBJ2-7 and V is TRBV11-3; D remains ambiguous. V lost 3 bases, J lost 0 bases, and 6 bases lay in between. The CDR3 consists of 13 residues. Germline V gene data show CDR1 as SGHNT and CDR2 as YENEEA. CDR3 sequence reads: CASSFGSSYEQYF. CDR3 in DNA: TGTGCCAGCAGCTTCGGGTCCTCCTACGAGCAGTACTTC. Full variable domain (remainder filled in from reference TRBV11-3 and TRBJ2-7): EAGVVQSPRYKIIEKKQPVAFWCNPISGHNTLYWYLQNLGQGPELLIRYENEEAVDDSQLPKDRFSAERLKGVDSTLKIQPAELGDSAVYLCASSFGSSYEQYFGPGTRLTVT.

The table lists this clone with a few counts. This chain connects TRBV18 to TRBJ1-4; D might be TRBD1 (5 bases). The CDR3 has 17 residues. The V gene's germline CDR1 is KGHSH and CDR2 LQKENI. With 2 bases removed from V and 0 bases from J, the gap between germline ends came to 13 bases. The CDR3 DNA follows: TGTGCCAGCTCACCAATGCCCGCGGGGGCAACTAATGAAAAACTGTTTTTT. It yields the protein CASSPMPAGATNEKLFF. Drawing the rest from reference TRBV18 and TRBJ1-4, the complete variable domain is NAGVMQNPRHLVRRRGQEARLRCSPMKGHSHVYWYRQLPEEGLKFMVYLQKENIIDESGMPKERFSAEFPKEGPSILRIQQVVRGDSAAYFCASSPMPAGATNEKLFFGSGTQLSVL.

This clone was counted only a few times. The rearrangement joins TRBV27 to TRBJ2-5; TRBD1 aligns across 10 bases. J gave up 5 bases and V 2 bases, and 8 bases lay outside the gene matches. CDR1 is MNHEY, CDR2 SMNVEV, per germline (reference sequence). CDR3 size: 16 residues. This chain's CDR3 is CASSLEAGTGDETQYF. The CDR3 coding sequence is TGTGCCAGCAGTTTAGAAGCGGGGACAGGGGATGAGACCCAGTACTTC.

V and J are TRBV7-8 and TRBJ2-1; D unclear. Trimming removed 1 base from V and 6 bases from J, with 10 bases in between. Germline V lookup: CDR1 SGHVS, CDR2 FQNEAQ. CDR3 length: 14 residues. The CDR3 loop reads CASSLGRSSNEQFF. The CDR3 bases are TGTGCCAGCAGCTTAGGTCGGTCTAGCAATGAGCAGTTCTTC.

The chain has TRBV11-2 and TRBJ2-5; 9 nucleotides agree with TRBD2. Germline V lookup: CDR1 SGHAT, CDR2 FQNNGV. After removal of 8 bases from V and 4 bases from J, the junction contained 14 bases not matched to a gene. This CDR3 has 16 residues. The CDR3 region has the DNA TGTGCCAGCCGATTACTTAGCGGGGGCTTGGGAGAGACCCAGTACTTC. Its protein product is CASRLLSGGLGETQYF.

The chain joins TRBV30 to TRBJ1-5; D perhaps matches TRBD1 (5 bases). Trimming pared 0 bases from V and 4 bases from J, leaving 10 bases between. CDR3 size: 14 residues. Per germline, CDR1 GTSNPN and CDR2 SVGIG (reference sequence). The CDR3 loop reads CAWSVEGANQPQHF. The CDR3 bases are TGTGCCTGGAGTGTGGAAGGGGCTAATCAGCCCCAGCATTTT.

The chain has TRBV15 and TRBJ2-7, with TRBD1 identical over 7 bases. This CDR3 has 14 amino acids. Germline values: CDR1 LNHNV, CDR2 YYDKDF (reference sequence). Trimming removed 1 base from V and 5 bases from J; junction bases left unmatched: 5. This chain's CDR3 is CATSRGGQSHEQYF. Here the CDR3 DNA reads TGTGCCACCAGCAGAGGGGGACAGAGCCACGAGCAGTACTTC.

This chain uses TRBV29-1 with TRBJ2-1; possibly TRBD2 for D (5 bases). Germline V gene lookup returns CDR1 SQVTM and CDR2 ANQGSEA. The V end was cut by 4 bases, the J end by 0 bases, with 10 bases between. This CDR3 has 14 residues. The CDR3 bases are TGCAGCGTTGTACGAGGGAGCTCCTACAATGAGCAGTTCTTC. Protein sequence: CSVVRGSSYNEQFF.